These 26 T cell receptor beta chains originate from one sample sequenced in a study of T cells in tuberculosis. Using immunoSEQ multiplex PCR, the repertoire was profiled, and TCRdb retains in-frame clones only, with some absent. In the table there are 80,000 to 90,000 clones, roughly 88% of which are singletons. Sorting used thawed, overnight-rested PBMC stained with anti-CD3, a viability dye and GMM-loaded CD1B tetramer. CD1B tetramers were loaded with Rhodococcus equi-derived C32 glucose monomycolate. Source material: CD1b-GMM tetramer-negative cells sorted from PBMCs. Receptor source: an adult woman with latent tuberculosis.

This clone has a single count. This chain uses TRBV6-1 with TRBJ2-7, with 9 positions matching TRBD1. The CDR3 is 14 residues long. The V gene end was trimmed by 7 bases and the J gene end by 3 bases; junction bases not matched to a gene: 7. Germline CDR1 reads MNHNS; CDR2 reads SASEGT. The CDR3 nucleotides are TGTGCCAGCACCCCGGGACAGGGTTTCTACGAGCAGTACTTC. Translating gives CASTPGQGFYEQYF.

The chain uses TRBV4-3 and TRBJ2-2; 7 nucleotides match TRBD2. J was trimmed by 5 bases and V by 0 bases; bases with no gene match: 15. The CDR3 has 19 amino acids. Germline V gene lookup returns CDR1 LGHNA and CDR2 YSLEER. CDR3 amino acids: CASSQDQLATLGLTGELFF. CDR3 bases: TGCGCCAGCAGCCAAGATCAACTAGCGACATTAGGGTTAACCGGGGAGCTGTTTTTT.

This chain uses TRBV13 with TRBJ1-2; maybe TRBD1 (5 bases). The CDR3 has 13 residues. The germline V gene encodes CDR1 PRHDT and CDR2 FYEKMQ (reference sequence). Trimming removed 2 bases from V and 2 bases from J, with 6 bases in between. CDR3: CASSLRGNYGYTF. The CDR3 coding sequence is TGTGCCAGCAGCTTACGGGGGAACTATGGCTACACCTTC.

V gene TRBV5-6 combines with J gene TRBJ1-2; 9 nucleotides line up with TRBD1. CDR1 is SGHDT and CDR2 is YYEEEE in the germline V gene. This CDR3 is built from 14 residues. Trimming took 4 bases from V and 8 from J; bases not matched to a gene: 9. The CDR3 bases are TGTGCCAGCAGCCATGGACAGGGGAAGGGGGGCTACACCTTC. Translating gives CASSHGQGKGGYTF.

This clone was seen only once. The chain employs TRBV15 and TRBJ2-7, with TRBD2 identical over 13 bases. Germline CDR1 and CDR2: LNHNV and YYDKDF (reference sequence). V was pared by 1 base and J by 3 bases, with 0 bases of the junction left unmatched. This CDR3 is built from 15 residues. CDR3 DNA: TGTGCCACCAGCAGAGGGACTAGCGGGGGCTACGAGCAGTACTTC. Translated: CATSRGTSGGYEQYF.

This clone has just one count. V and J are TRBV5-1 and TRBJ2-7; 11 bases are shared with TRBD1. Germline-derived CDR1 and CDR2 are SGHRS and YFSETQ. The CDR3 consists of 14 residues. V lost 4 bases to trimming and J lost 4 bases; unmatched junction nucleotides: 4. In DNA form, the CDR3 reads TGCGCCAGCAGCCGGGACAGGGGGTTTTACGAGCAGTACTTC. Residues: CASSRDRGFYEQYF.

The chain combines TRBV10-3 with TRBJ2-5; 15 bases match TRBD2. The V gene's germline CDR1 is ENHRY and CDR2 SYGVKD. There are 18 residues in the CDR3. After removal of 2 bases from V and 2 bases from J, the junction contained 6 bases not matched to a gene. The CDR3 here is CAISEGGLAGGKQETQYF. The CDR3, as DNA: TGTGCCATCAGTGAGGGGGGACTAGCGGGGGGAAAACAAGAGACCCAGTACTTC.

This sequence joins TRBV6-1 and TRBJ1-5, with 7 bases matching TRBD1. V dropped 4 bases and J dropped 7; count of bases not matched to a gene: 16. The V gene's germline CDR1 is MNHNS and CDR2 SASEGT. This CDR3 has 17 residues. CDR3: CASSARPRTGGLQPQHF. CDR3 coding DNA: TGTGCCAGCAGTGCCCGACCCCGGACAGGTGGACTACAGCCCCAGCATTTT.

This chain links TRBV10-3 with TRBJ1-5; D gene unclear. The CDR3 sequence is 10 residues long. Germline assignment: CDR1 ENHRY and CDR2 SYGVKD. Deletions cut 8 bases from V and 7 bases from J, with 6 bases between. The CDR3 sequence is CAIGRQPQHF. The CDR3 bases are TGTGCCATCGGGCGACAGCCCCAGCATTTT.

This chain joins TRBV6-1 and TRBJ2-7; D is uncertain. CDR1 MNHNS and CDR2 SASEGT come from the germline V gene. The CDR3 is 11 residues long. The V end was cut by 7 bases, the J end by 3 bases, with 7 bases between. This chain's CDR3 is CASTGIYEQYF. The CDR3 DNA reads TGTGCCAGCACTGGCATCTACGAGCAGTACTTC.

This clone has just one count. The V and J genes are TRBV5-5 and TRBJ2-7; possibly TRBD2 for D (7 bases). CDR1 and CDR2 from the germline V gene are SGHKS and YYEKEE (reference sequence). CDR3 length: 16 residues. V dropped 0 bases and J dropped 5 bases, with 18 bases sitting between them. The CDR3 sequence is CASSLGGLPGRDEQYV. The CDR3 DNA reads as TGTGCCAGCAGCTTGGGGGGGCTTCCAGGGAGGGACGAGCAGTACGTC.

This chain links TRBV7-6 with TRBJ2-7; D perhaps matches TRBD2 (6 bases). CDR3 length: 13 residues. V lost 5 bases and J lost 7, with 15 bases in between. Germline CDR1 is SGHVS and CDR2 is FNYEAQ. The CDR3: CASSPGPRGEQYV. As DNA, the CDR3 is TGTGCCAGCAGCCCCGGGCCACGGGGGGAGCAGTACGTC.

This clone was observed a few times. The chain couples TRBV7-6 to TRBJ2-2; D gene unclear. The CDR3 extends over 14 amino acids. Trimming shortened V by 7 bases and J by 2 bases, and 11 bases separated the two germline ends. Germline-derived CDR1 and CDR2 are SGHVS and FNYEAQ. CDR3: CASTTNPNTGELFF. For the CDR3, the DNA is TGTGCCAGCACCACAAATCCAAACACCGGGGAGCTGTTTTTT.

This chain joins TRBV11-2 and TRBJ2-2, with a tentative D call TRBD1 (5 bases). Trimming took 0 bases from V and 1 from J, leaving 12 bases between them. The CDR3 is 17 amino acids. Germline V gene lookup returns CDR1 SGHAT and CDR2 FQNNGV. CDR3 region: CASSLDIRQLNTGELFF. CDR3 DNA: TGTGCCAGCAGCTTAGATATAAGACAGTTGAACACCGGGGAGCTGTTTTTT.

This chain uses TRBV29-1 with TRBJ2-5; TRBD2 might be the D (5 bases). Trimming took off 3 bases at V and 4 bases at J, with 9 bases between the two ends. Per germline, CDR1 SQVTM and CDR2 ANQGSEA. The CDR3 has 12 amino acids. In nucleotides, the CDR3 is TGCAGCGTTGACGGTAGCGCAGAGACCCAGTACTTC. Amino acids: CSVDGSAETQYF.

The CDR3 nucleotides are TGCAGCGGGCGGGGGGGAGGTGAGCAGTTCTTC. As protein: CSGRGGGEQFF. The V and J genes are TRBV29-1 and TRBJ2-1, with 9 bases matching TRBD2. From germline, CDR1 is SQVTM and CDR2 ANQGSEA. After removal of 7 bases from V and 9 bases from J, the junction contained 4 bases not matched to a gene. The CDR3 spans 11 residues.

J is TRBJ1-3 and V is TRBV6-5, with 8 nucleotides matching TRBD1. Germline V gene lookup returns CDR1 MNHEY and CDR2 SVGAGI. The CDR3 is 15 residues long. V lost 7 bases, J lost 3 bases, and 8 bases stayed unmatched. CDR3 sequence (DNA): TGTGCCAGCAAGCAGACAGGGGATAATGGAAACACCATATATTTT. This codes for CASKQTGDNGNTIYF.

The chain employs TRBV18 and TRBJ1-4; D perhaps matches TRBD1 (6 bases). CDR3 length: 15 amino acids. Germline V gene sequence: CDR1 KGHSH, CDR2 LQKENI. Trimming removed 3 bases at V and 7 bases at J, with 15 bases between. CDR3 nucleotides: TGTGCCAGCTCACCTGTTGGGGGCTTAGGTGAAAAACTGTTTTTT. It specifies CASSPVGGLGEKLFF.

The CDR3 reads CASGGYGYTF. Here the CDR3 DNA reads TGTGCCAGCGGCGGCTATGGCTACACCTTC. The chain combines TRBV7-9 with TRBJ1-2, with D unresolved. V was cut by 8 bases and J by 4 bases, with 5 bases left in between. The CDR3 loop spans 10 amino acids. Germline V CDR1 and CDR2: SEHNR, FQNEAQ (reference sequence). The full variable domain, in which reference TRBV7-9 and TRBJ1-2 provide the parts outside the CDR3, is DTGVSQNPRHKITKRGQNVTFRCDPISEHNRLYWYRQTLGQGPEFLTYFQNEAQLEKSRLLSDRFSAERPKGSFSTLEIQRTEQGDSAMYLCASGGYGYTFGSGTRLTVV.

This chain joins TRBV6-1 and TRBJ1-2; D unresolved. Germline values: CDR1 MNHNS, CDR2 SASEGT. This CDR3 has 15 amino acids. V gave up 2 bases and J gave up 4 bases, with 14 bases separating them. CDR3 nucleotide sequence: TGTGCCAGCAGTGAAACAATTACACCCTCCTATGGCTACACCTTC. This translates into CASSETITPSYGYTF.

The V and J genes are TRBV5-4 and TRBJ1-2, with 9 nucleotides matching TRBD1. V lost 3 bases and J lost 8; bases outside the gene matches: 11. The CDR3 spans 15 residues. Germline V CDR1 and CDR2: SGHNT, YYREEE (reference sequence). The CDR3 region has the DNA TGTGCCAGCAGCTCGCCCATACAGGGGGCCAGGGGCTACACCTTC. Amino acid sequence: CASSSPIQGARGYTF. Filled out from reference TRBV5-4 and TRBJ1-2, the complete variable domain reads ETGVTQSPTHLIKTRGQQVTLRCSSQSGHNTVSWYQQALGQGPQFIFQYYREEENGRGNFPPRFSGLQFPNYSSELNVNALELDDSALYLCASSSPIQGARGYTFGSGTRLTVV.

This clone was seen a single time. Mismatch with germline at one junction end may stem from a read error. This sample also contains other DNA sequences that code for the same CDR3. The rearrangement uses TRBV6-1 and TRBJ1-6; possible D gene TRBD1, 6 bases. The CDR3 loop spans 15 amino acids. Germline assignment: CDR1 MNHNS and CDR2 SASEGT. CDR3 in DNA: TGTGCCAGCAGTGAATACAGGGTCTATAATTCCCCCCTCCACTTT. Protein product: CASSEYRVYNSPLHF.

The chain has TRBV7-9 and TRBJ2-2; D possibly corresponds to TRBD1 (5 bases). The CDR3 length is 13 residues. The germline gives CDR1 SEHNR, CDR2 FQNEAQ (reference sequence). The V end was cut by 5 bases, the J end by 7 bases, with 11 bases between. CDR3 in DNA: TGTGCCAGCAGCCCGAGGACATACGGGGAGCTGTTTTTT. It codes for CASSPRTYGELFF.

V usage is TRBV2 and J usage is TRBJ2-5; D might be TRBD1 (8 bases). In germline, CDR1 is SNHLY, CDR2 FYNNEI. The CDR3 has 16 residues. V was pared by 8 bases and J by 5 bases, with 24 bases between. CDR3: CASGGAPGQARETQYF. Written as DNA, the CDR3 is TGTGCCAGCGGGGGGGCGCCGGGACAGGCTCGCGAGACCCAGTACTTC. Full variable domain (outside the CDR3, taken from reference TRBV2 and TRBJ2-5): EPEVTQTPSHQVTQMGQEVILRCVPISNHLYFYWYRQILGQKVEFLVSFYNNEISEKSEIFDDQFSVERPDGSNFTLKIRSTKLEDSAMYFCASGGAPGQARETQYFGPGTRLLVL.

V usage is TRBV10-3 and J usage is TRBJ2-3, with D tentatively TRBD1 (7 bases). Trimming left V 11 bases short and J 2 bases short, with 17 bases between. This CDR3 has 14 amino acids. CDR1 and CDR2 (germline): ENHRY, SYGVKD. CDR3 residues: CAVRQGGFTDTQYF. The CDR3 bases are TGTGCCGTCCGACAGGGAGGTTTCACAGATACGCAGTATTTT.

The rearrangement joins TRBV10-1 to TRBJ2-2; D is uncertain. This CDR3 is 13 amino acids long. Trimming pared 2 bases from V and 4 bases from J, leaving 5 bases between. Germline V gene data show CDR1 as WNHNN and CDR2 as SYGVQD (reference sequence). This CDR3 reads CASSEPSTGELFF. For the CDR3, the DNA is TGCGCCAGCAGTGAGCCGTCCACCGGGGAGCTGTTTTTT.